The 29 T cell receptor beta chains reported below all come from one sample, sequenced in a study of cytomegalovirus exposure and HLA in healthy donors. The study ran its PCR with 60 Vbeta and 13 Jbeta primers. Assay: immunoSEQ multiplex PCR; the TCRdb copy retains only in-frame clones and omits some. The sample carries more than 140,000 clones, roughly 73% recorded once. The specimen sequenced was PBMCs. These receptors were collected from a female donor in good health and CMV-seronegative.

The genes are TRBV27 and TRBJ2-3; 7 bases fit TRBD1. CDR1 and CDR2 (germline): MNHEY, SMNVEV (reference sequence). The CDR3 runs to 15 residues. J gave up 1 base and V 5 bases, and 6 bases lay outside the gene matches. This chain's CDR3 is CASSPDRAGTDTQYF. CDR3 sequence (DNA): TGTGCCAGCAGTCCCGACAGGGCGGGCACAGATACGCAGTATTTT.

The rearrangement uses TRBV11-2 and TRBJ1-5; D gene uncertain. The CDR3 length is 13 residues. The germline gives CDR1 SGHAT, CDR2 FQNNGV. With 0 bases removed from V and 3 bases from J, the gap between germline ends came to 3 bases. The CDR3 DNA reads TGTGCCAGCAGCTTAGACCTCAATCAGCCCCAGCATTTT. This sequence encodes CASSLDLNQPQHF.

This clone was seen more than once but under ten times. The genes are TRBV10-3 and TRBJ1-2; 10 bases agree with TRBD1. Germline values: CDR1 ENHRY, CDR2 SYGVKD. With V trimmed by 6 bases and J by 5 bases, 6 bases remained unmatched. There are 14 residues in the CDR3. The CDR3 DNA sequence: TGTGCCATCAGCGCCGGGACAGGGGTTTATGGCTACACCTTC. Encoded protein: CAISAGTGVYGYTF.

As for this clone: This same CDR3 is encoded by further DNA sequences in the sample. V usage is TRBV5-1 and J usage is TRBJ1-2; 9 nucleotides agree with TRBD1. The CDR3 extends over 13 amino acids. Germline V gene lookup returns CDR1 SGHRS and CDR2 YFSETQ. V was pared by 0 bases and J by 6 bases, with 0 bases of the junction left unmatched. The CDR3 DNA follows: TGCGCCAGCAGCTTGGGACAGGGGGATGGCTACACCTTC. It is translated as CASSLGQGDGYTF.

J is TRBJ2-5 and V is TRBV15; D gene uncertain. Germline CDR1 and CDR2: LNHNV and YYDKDF (reference sequence). CDR3 length: 14 residues. The V end lost 0 bases, the J end lost 2 bases, and 7 bases lay between the germline ends. CDR3 sequence reads: CATSRDRLQETQYF. CDR3 in DNA: TGTGCCACCAGCAGAGATAGACTTCAAGAGACCCAGTACTTC.

V is TRBV27 and J is TRBJ1-6; no definite D call. Looked up from germline, CDR1 is MNHEY and CDR2 is SMNVEV (reference sequence). The V and J ends lost 4 bases and 9 bases respectively, with 13 bases between them. The CDR3 extends over 14 amino acids. CDR3 DNA sequence: TGTGCCAGCAGTTACCGCCCTAATGGTTCACCCCTCCACTTT. Translation gives CASSYRPNGSPLHF.

J is TRBJ2-5 and V is TRBV5-8; 7 nucleotides line up with TRBD2. The germline CDR1 and CDR2 sequences are SGHTS and YDEGEE. The V segment lost 0 bases and the J segment 5 bases; nucleotides outside the gene matches: 13. The CDR3 length is 17 residues. The DNA of the CDR3 is TGTGCCAGCAGCTTGGTATTTGCGGGGGTGAAAAAGGAGACCCAGTACTTC. Protein: CASSLVFAGVKKETQYF.

This clone was found a few times. Here the CDR3 DNA reads TGTGCCAGCAGTTCAAGCAGGTCTACCTACGAGCAGTACTTC. This translates into CASSSSRSTYEQYF. V is TRBV6-5 and J is TRBJ2-5; D is undetermined. The J call may be faulty, since TRBJ2-7 better matches the DNA end. Germline CDR1 is MNHEY and CDR2 is SVGAGI. The CDR3 is 14 amino acids.

This clone showed up just a few times. The gene calls are TRBV7-9 and TRBJ1-1, with D unclear. The germline gives CDR1 SEHNR, CDR2 FQNEAQ (reference sequence). The CDR3 covers 12 residues. Trimming stripped 2 bases from V and 4 bases from J, with 5 bases between. Written as DNA, the CDR3 is TGTGCCAGCAGCTTATCCGGCACTGAAGCTTTCTTT. Translation: CASSLSGTEAFF. Combining the CDR3 with reference TRBV7-9 and TRBJ1-1 gives the whole variable domain DTGVSQNPRHKITKRGQNVTFRCDPISEHNRLYWYRQTLGQGPEFLTYFQNEAQLEKSRLLSDRFSAERPKGSFSTLEIQRTEQGDSAMYLCASSLSGTEAFFGQGTRLTVV.

The chain joins TRBV2 to TRBJ1-3, with D perhaps matching TRBD1 (5 bases). Germline CDR1 SNHLY, CDR2 FYNNEI. With 4 bases removed from V and 4 bases from J, the gap between germline ends came to 8 bases. This CDR3 is built from 13 residues. The CDR3 protein is CASSGPGGNTIYF. The DNA for the CDR3 is TGTGCCAGCAGTGGACCAGGGGGAAACACCATATATTTT.

In its sample, this clone was seen a few times. CDR3 region: CASSLLAGGPLEQFF. The DNA for the CDR3 is TGTGCCAGCAGCTTGCTAGCGGGAGGGCCTCTTGAGCAGTTCTTC. The rearrangement uses TRBV7-9 and TRBJ2-1; 12 nucleotides line up with TRBD2. Germline V gives CDR1 SEHNR, CDR2 FQNEAQ (reference sequence). The CDR3 length is 15 residues. With 3 bases clipped from V and 9 bases from J, the junction kept 6 bases outside the gene matches.

The rearrangement uses TRBV7-9 and TRBJ2-5; D unclear. The DNA end is a closer match to TRBJ2-7, so the J assignment may be wrong. Germline lookup yields CDR1 SEHNR and CDR2 FQNEAQ (reference sequence). This CDR3 has 13 residues. CDR3 DNA sequence: TGTGCCAGCAGCCCGAGGACGGACTACGAGCAGTACTTC. It specifies CASSPRTDYEQYF.

The chain uses TRBV27 and TRBJ1-6; TRBD1 aligns across 8 bases. The germline V gene encodes CDR1 MNHEY and CDR2 SMNVEV (reference sequence). The CDR3 is 15 amino acids. J lost 9 bases, V lost 3 bases, and 7 bases had no gene match. The DNA for the CDR3 is TGTGCCAGCAGTTTGGGTACAGGGGGTACTTCACCCCTCCACTTT. Translation: CASSLGTGGTSPLHF.

The V gene is TRBV2, the J gene TRBJ2-5; TRBD1 matches at 8 bases. The DNA end is a closer match to TRBJ2-7, so the J assignment may be wrong. Germline CDR1 SNHLY, CDR2 FYNNEI. The CDR3 is made up of 12 amino acids. The CDR3 DNA is TGTGCCAGTACAGACAGGGGCGACGAGCAGTACTTC. Amino acid sequence: CASTDRGDEQYF.

The sample holds one count of this clone. J is TRBJ2-3 and V is TRBV9, with no clear D. V lost 2 bases, J lost 2 bases, and 6 bases lay in between. Germline V gives CDR1 SGDLS, CDR2 YYNGEE. This CDR3 has 13 amino acids. CDR3 nucleotides: TGTGCCAGCAGCGTCCTATCCACAGATACGCAGTATTTT. Translation gives CASSVLSTDTQYF. The variable domain in full, with the rest retrieved from reference TRBV9 and TRBJ2-3, is DSGVTQTPKHLITATGQRVTLRCSPRSGDLSVYWYQQSLDQGLQFLIQYYNGEERAKGNILERFSAQQFPDLHSELNLSSLELGDSALYFCASSVLSTDTQYFGPGTRLTVL.

Here the CDR3 reads CASQTPGTGNTGELFF. CDR3 DNA: TGCGCCAGCCAGACCCCTGGGACAGGGAACACCGGGGAGCTGTTTTTT. The chain carries TRBV5-1 and TRBJ2-2, with 8 bases identical to TRBD1. Per germline, CDR1 SGHRS and CDR2 YFSETQ. The junction had 9 bases not matched to a gene; V was cut back by 7 bases and J by 1 base. This CDR3 has 16 residues.

The gene calls are TRBV19 and TRBJ1-1, with TRBD1 identical over 11 bases. V gave up 6 bases and J gave up 5 bases; unmatched junction bases: 17. CDR3 length: 18 residues. Looked up from germline, CDR1 is LNHDA and CDR2 is SQIVND (reference sequence). The CDR3 sequence is CASSPSRDRGAPRTEAFF. The CDR3, as DNA: TGTGCCAGTAGCCCTTCACGGGACAGGGGGGCCCCGAGGACTGAAGCTTTCTTT. Based on the CDR3 plus reference TRBV19 and TRBJ1-1, the full variable domain is DGGITQSPKYLFRKEGQNVTLSCEQNLNHDAMYWYRQDPGQGLRLIYYSQIVNDFQKGDIAEGYSVSREKKESFPLTVTSAQKNPTAFYLCASSPSRDRGAPRTEAFFGQGTRLTVV.

The chain joins TRBV5-4 to TRBJ1-6; TRBD1 aligns across 7 bases. The CDR3 length is 15 residues. V lost 3 bases to trimming and J lost 6 bases; unmatched junction nucleotides: 6. Germline V gene data show CDR1 as SGHNT and CDR2 as YYREEE (reference sequence). Here the CDR3 reads CASSSNTGVNSPLHF. The CDR3 nucleotides read TGTGCCAGCAGCTCGAACACAGGGGTTAATTCACCCCTCCACTTT.

CDR3 sequence (DNA): TGTGCCAGCAGCTTAGGCAGGGGGCCCTATGGCTACACCTTC. This encodes CASSLGRGPYGYTF. V and J are TRBV13 and TRBJ1-2; 8 positions agree with TRBD1. The V gene end was trimmed by 0 bases and the J gene end by 4 bases; junction bases not matched to a gene: 1. Germline loops: CDR1 PRHDT, CDR2 FYEKMQ (reference sequence). The CDR3 runs 14 residues.

The chain recombines TRBV7-6 with TRBJ2-4; TRBD2 matches at 8 bases. Germline V gene data show CDR1 as SGHVS and CDR2 as FNYEAQ. CDR3 size: 20 residues. Losses at the gene ends were 1 base for V and 6 bases for J; bases not matched to a gene: 20. The CDR3 reads CASSLDPTSGEDTLGNIQYF. Written as DNA, the CDR3 is TGTGCCAGCAGCTTAGATCCAACTAGCGGCGAGGATACTCTGGGAAACATTCAGTACTTC.

This chain uses TRBV30 with TRBJ2-7; possibly TRBD1 for D (6 bases). The CDR3 contains 12 residues. V shed 6 bases and J shed 6 bases, with 15 bases lying between them. The V gene's germline CDR1 is GTSNPN and CDR2 SVGIG (reference sequence). The DNA of the CDR3 is TGTGCCTGTCGCACAGGGTACTCCGAGCAGTACTTC. Its protein product is CACRTGYSEQYF.

V usage is TRBV6-5 and J usage is TRBJ1-3; no clear D. The germline V and J ends were trimmed by 5 bases and 9 bases, with 11 bases remaining between them. CDR1 MNHEY and CDR2 SVGAGI come from the germline V gene. The CDR3 runs 12 residues. CDR3 nucleotide sequence: TGTGCCAGCAGTGAAGCGATCGGCACCATATATTTT. Its translation is CASSEAIGTIYF.

The chain links TRBV5-4 to TRBJ2-5; D is perhaps TRBD2 (5 bases). CDR1 SGHNT and CDR2 YYREEE come from the germline V gene (reference sequence). This CDR3 has 13 residues. Between the trimmed V and J ends, which lost 4 bases and 11 bases, there was a span of 18 bases. CDR3 nucleotide sequence: TGTGCCAGCAGCCCCGGTGATCCGAGGGAGCAGTACTTC. This sequence encodes CASSPGDPREQYF.

This chain links TRBV15 with TRBJ1-1; TRBD1 might be the D (5 bases). V was shortened by 6 bases and J by 5 bases, with 13 bases between the two germline ends. There are 13 residues in the CDR3. Per the germline V gene, CDR1 is LNHNV and CDR2 is YYDKDF (reference sequence). The CDR3 nucleotides are TGTGCCACCAGGAGCGGTGGGGGGACTGAAGCTTTCTTT. This gives the protein CATRSGGGTEAFF.

This clone was seen a few times. The rearrangement links TRBV10-2 to TRBJ1-1; D is unresolved. V shed 8 bases and J shed 6 bases, with 19 bases lying between them. The CDR3 runs 14 residues. Germline-derived CDR1 and CDR2 are WSHSY and SAAADI. CDR3: CASGLAGREAEAFF. DNA of the CDR3: TGCGCCAGCGGACTGGCCGGGAGGGAGGCTGAAGCTTTCTTT.

The chain employs TRBV5-1 and TRBJ1-4; the D is unclear. The V gene's germline CDR1 is SGHRS and CDR2 YFSETQ. CDR3 length: 14 amino acids. V dropped 0 bases and J dropped 7 bases, with 10 bases sitting between them. In nucleotides, the CDR3 is TGCGCCAGCAGCTTGGGCCGGGTCGGTGAAAAACTGTTTTTT. Translation: CASSLGRVGEKLFF.

This clone occurred once. The genes are TRBV28 and TRBJ2-1; 8 bases fit TRBD1. CDR3 length: 19 residues. The V and J ends lost 4 bases and 0 bases, in that order; junction bases with no gene match: 14. Germline-derived CDR1 and CDR2 are MDHEN and SYDVKM. The CDR3 coding sequence is TGTGCCAGCAGTTCACAGGGGGAATTAAGGTCTAGCTCCTACAATGAGCAGTTCTTC. This codes for CASSSQGELRSSSYNEQFF.

The gene calls are TRBV7-8 and TRBJ2-5, with D perhaps matching TRBD2 (5 bases). The end of the DNA aligns better with TRBJ2-7, so the J call may be wrong. There are 14 residues in the CDR3. Germline V gene sequence: CDR1 SGHVS, CDR2 FQNEAQ. DNA of the CDR3: TGTGCCAGCAGCTGGAGGAGGTGGGGTTACGAGCAGTACTTC. Translating gives CASSWRRWGYEQYF.

This chain connects TRBV21-1 to TRBJ2-7; no DNA check was done on the table's D call, TRBD1. TRBV21-1 represents a pseudogene. The CDR3 sequence is 16 residues long. CDR3 DNA sequence: TGTGCCAGCACCAATCGGACAGGGAACAACTCCTACGAGCAGTACTTC. This translates into CASTNRTGNNSYEQYF.